These 12 T cell receptor beta chains were all obtained from the same sample, sequenced in a study of CD8+ T cells in alopecia areata. RNA, once extracted, was reverse transcribed into cDNA for use as the sequencing template. The assay was immunoSEQ multiplex PCR, and TCRdb's table has in-frame clones only and misses some. The sample gives over 15,000 clones, more than 45% of which show up once; 9% to 15% is in the top ten. Researchers gathered lesional scalp punch biopsies and peripheral blood from patients with alopecia areata. The specimen sequenced was skin. These receptors originate from a human donor with alopecia areata.

The rearrangement joins TRBV27 to TRBJ2-7; TRBD2 matches at 9 bases. The germline V gene encodes CDR1 MNHEY and CDR2 SMNVEV (reference sequence). This CDR3 is 16 amino acids long. Trimming removed 5 bases from V and 7 bases from J; junction bases left unmatched: 15. The CDR3, as DNA: TGTGCCAGCAGTCATCAACCCGGCGGGAGGGAGGGGGAGCAGTACTTC. It yields the protein CASSHQPGGREGEQYF.

V gene TRBV2 combines with J gene TRBJ2-3; maybe TRBD2 (5 bases). V dropped 7 bases and J dropped 4 bases, with 12 bases sitting between them. Germline assignment: CDR1 SNHLY and CDR2 FYNNEI. The CDR3 has 13 residues. The CDR3 DNA reads as TGTGCCAGCACCTCGACTACATCAGATACGCAGTATTTT. Residues: CASTSTTSDTQYF.

The chain uses TRBV25-1 and TRBJ1-1; 9 nucleotides agree with TRBD1. Losses at the gene ends were 5 bases for V and 5 bases for J; bases not matched to a gene: 6. The germline V gene encodes CDR1 MGHDK and CDR2 SYGVNS. This CDR3 spans 14 amino acids. The CDR3 sequence: CASSSSDRGTEAFF. The CDR3 DNA reads TGTGCCAGCAGTAGCTCGGACAGGGGTACTGAAGCTTTCTTT. The variable domain in full, completed from reference TRBV25-1 and TRBJ1-1, reads EADIYQTPRYLVIGTGKKITLECSQTMGHDKMYWYQQDPGMELHLIHYSYGVNSTEKGDLSSESTVSRIRTEHFPLTLESARPSHTSQYLCASSSSDRGTEAFFGQGTRLTVV.

Remarks on this clone: Other DNA sequences in the same sample also yield this CDR3. This chain links TRBV7-9 with TRBJ2-2, with D unclear. V lost 0 bases and J 3 bases, leaving 8 bases between the germline ends. This CDR3 is 15 amino acids long. Germline values: CDR1 SEHNR, CDR2 FQNEAQ (reference sequence). The CDR3 DNA reads TGTGCCAGCAGCTTAGCCCAGCCCTACACCGGGGAGCTGTTTTTT. It codes for CASSLAQPYTGELFF.

The gene calls are TRBV6-5 and TRBJ1-2; TRBD1 aligns across 7 bases. This CDR3 has 14 amino acids. J was trimmed by 4 bases and V by 2 bases; bases with no gene match: 4. CDR1 is MNHEY and CDR2 is SVGAGI in the germline V gene. The CDR3 nucleotides are TGTGCCAGCAGTTACAAGGGGACAGTCTATGGCTACACCTTC. Protein product: CASSYKGTVYGYTF.

The chain is built from TRBV4-1 and TRBJ2-4; maybe TRBD2 (5 bases). Trimming took off 4 bases at V and 8 bases at J, with 18 bases between the two ends. The CDR3 spans 15 residues. Germline assignment: CDR1 MGHRA and CDR2 YSYEKL. The CDR3 protein is CASSRLLGSGYIQYF. The CDR3 coding sequence is TGCGCCAGCAGCCGGTTACTAGGATCTGGGTACATTCAGTACTTC.

This clone was detected once. The chain joins TRBV27 to TRBJ2-7; 7 nucleotides agree with TRBD2. V shed 5 bases and J 7 bases; nucleotides not matched to a gene: 11. Germline-derived CDR1 and CDR2 are MNHEY and SMNVEV (reference sequence). The CDR3 has 14 residues. Here the CDR3 reads CASSSGTDTREQYF. CDR3 in DNA: TGTGCCAGCAGTAGCGGGACCGACACTAGGGAGCAGTACTTC.

This chain links TRBV19 with TRBJ2-7; D not certain. The germline CDR1 and CDR2 sequences are LNHDA and SQIVND (reference sequence). The CDR3 spans 15 residues. V shed 5 bases and J shed 0 bases, with 14 bases lying between them. The DNA of the CDR3 is TGTGCCAGTAGTCCCGCTGCGAGGCCCTCCTACGAGCAGTACTTC. Translation: CASSPAARPSYEQYF.

A single count supports this clone. The chain uses TRBV7-6 and TRBJ1-2; 12 bases match TRBD1. Germline CDR1 reads SGHVS; CDR2 reads FNYEAQ. The CDR3 runs to 17 residues. With 2 bases clipped from V and 4 bases from J, the junction kept 8 bases outside the gene matches. The CDR3 protein is CASSLLGRDRGPYGYTF. DNA for the CDR3: TGTGCCAGCAGCTTACTAGGGAGGGACAGGGGGCCCTATGGCTACACCTTC.

This clone came up a few times. The gene calls are TRBV4-2 and TRBJ2-5; no definite D call. V was trimmed by 5 bases and J by 1 base, leaving 14 bases between them. Germline CDR1 and CDR2: LGHNA and YNFKEQ. This CDR3 is built from 15 residues. Written as DNA, the CDR3 is TGTGCCAGCAGCTTTAGGCCAGTATCCCAAGAGACCCAGTACTTC. Amino acids: CASSFRPVSQETQYF.

The chain links TRBV5-1 to TRBJ1-2; D is perhaps TRBD1 (6 bases). The CDR3 is 12 amino acids. CDR1 and CDR2 (germline): SGHRS, YFSETQ. V was pared by 6 bases and J by 6 bases, with 12 bases between. The CDR3: CASTNRVDGYTF. CDR3 coding DNA: TGCGCCAGCACCAACAGGGTAGATGGCTACACCTTC.

V is TRBV5-8 and J is TRBJ2-1; D is unclear. This CDR3 spans 15 amino acids. Per germline, CDR1 SGHTS and CDR2 YDEGEE. Trimming shortened V by 3 bases and J by 0 bases, and 10 bases separated the two germline ends. Here the CDR3 DNA reads TGTGCCAGCAGCTCCCCTTGGAACTCCTACAATGAGCAGTTCTTC. It yields the protein CASSSPWNSYNEQFF.